The 14 T cell receptor beta chains given below trace back to one sample, sequenced in a study of blood T cell repertoires in COVID-19. Sequenced by immunoSEQ multiplex PCR; TCRdb stores in-frame clones only, minus some. In the table there are fewer than 200,000 clones, 89% of which are singletons. Sequences were obtained from peripheral blood. All receptors come from a young man who had recovered from COVID-19.

In the case of this clone: This sample includes further DNA sequences coding for the same CDR3. This chain joins TRBV18 and TRBJ2-3; no reliable D call. Trimming removed 2 bases at V and 4 bases at J, with 4 bases between. The CDR3 loop spans 12 amino acids. Per germline, CDR1 KGHSH and CDR2 LQKENI. Here the CDR3 reads CASSPSADTQYF. The CDR3 nucleotides are TGTGCCAGCTCACCATCGGCAGATACGCAGTATTTT.

The chain joins TRBV7-8 to TRBJ2-4, with D perhaps matching TRBD1 (5 bases). Germline CDR1 SGHVS, CDR2 FQNEAQ. The CDR3 runs 14 residues. V was shortened by 4 bases and J by 3 bases, with 10 bases between the two germline ends. CDR3 sequence (DNA): TGTGCCAGCAGCTATGACAGCTACAAAAACATTCAGTACTTC. Translated, it gives CASSYDSYKNIQYF.

The chain combines TRBV5-1 with TRBJ1-2, with 7 bases matching TRBD1. Germline V gene data show CDR1 as SGHRS and CDR2 as YFSETQ. The J segment lost 6 bases and the V segment lost 5 bases, leaving 7 bases of the junction unmatched. The CDR3 totals 13 residues. Written as DNA, the CDR3 is TGCGCCAGCAGAATCGGACAGGACGATGGCTACACCTTC. Protein sequence: CASRIGQDDGYTF.

This sequence joins TRBV5-6 and TRBJ2-7, with D unresolved. The CDR3 length is 12 residues. The germline V gene encodes CDR1 SGHDT and CDR2 YYEEEE. Trimming removed 4 bases from V and 3 bases from J, with 8 bases in between. The CDR3 here is CASSLNSYEQYF. CDR3 in DNA: TGTGCCAGCAGCCTCAACAGCTACGAGCAGTACTTC.

J is TRBJ2-5 and V is TRBV9; 8 nucleotides line up with TRBD2. The germline V gene has CDR1 SGDLS and CDR2 YYNGEE. J was trimmed by 1 base and V by 2 bases; bases with no gene match: 7. The CDR3 is made up of 16 amino acids. The CDR3 sequence: CASSVGTRGGQETQYF. CDR3 DNA: TGTGCCAGCAGCGTCGGGACTAGGGGGGGCCAAGAGACCCAGTACTTC.

V and J are TRBV4-1 and TRBJ2-5; no definite D call. Per the germline V gene, CDR1 is MGHRA and CDR2 is YSYEKL. CDR3 size: 15 residues. V lost 1 base to trimming and J lost 2 bases, with 11 bases between them. Written as DNA, the CDR3 is TGCGCCAGCAGCCAAGTTTTCGACTCACAAGAGACCCAGTACTTC. This encodes CASSQVFDSQETQYF.

The rearrangement uses TRBV29-1 and TRBJ2-6; perhaps TRBD1 as D (6 bases). Germline values: CDR1 SQVTM, CDR2 ANQGSEA. V shed 6 bases and J shed 3 bases, with 9 bases lying between them. The CDR3 runs to 13 residues. CDR3 bases: TGCAGCGTCGCAGGGGTTGGGGCCAACGTCCTGACTTTC. The encoded protein is CSVAGVGANVLTF. The variable domain in full, with the rest retrieved from reference TRBV29-1 and TRBJ2-6, is SAVISQKPSRDICQRGTSLTIQCQVDSQVTMMFWYRQQPGQSLTLIATANQGSEATYESGFVIDKFPISRPNLTFSTLTVSNMSPEDSSIYLCSVAGVGANVLTFGAGSRLTVL.

The chain employs TRBV29-1 and TRBJ1-5; 10 nucleotides match TRBD1. The CDR3 extends over 13 amino acids. CDR1 is SQVTM, CDR2 ANQGSEA, per germline. Losses at the gene ends were 7 bases for V and 2 bases for J; bases not matched to a gene: 2. The CDR3 DNA sequence: TGCAGCGCCGGGACAGGGGGCAATCAGCCCCAGCATTTT. This sequence encodes CSAGTGGNQPQHF.

The chain combines TRBV11-1 with TRBJ2-7, with 10 bases matching TRBD1. V lost 5 bases and J lost 5; bases outside the gene matches: 9. Germline V lookup: CDR1 SGHAT, CDR2 FQDESV (reference sequence). The CDR3 runs to 15 residues. In DNA, the CDR3 is TGTGCCAGCAGCATCTCGGACAGGGGGGGCGACGAGCAGTACTTC. Residues: CASSISDRGGDEQYF. Filled out from reference TRBV11-1 and TRBJ2-7, the complete variable domain reads EAEVAQSPRYKITEKSQAVAFWCDPISGHATLYWYRQILGQGPELLVQFQDESVVDDSQLPKDRFSAERLKGVDSTLKIQPAELGDSAMYLCASSISDRGGDEQYFGPGTRLTVT.

This chain links TRBV6-5 with TRBJ2-1, with D tentatively TRBD2 (5 bases). Germline CDR1 is MNHEY and CDR2 is SVGAGI. This CDR3 is built from 14 residues. V was clipped by 6 bases and J by 9 bases, with 18 bases between them. DNA for the CDR3: TGTGCCAGCAGGTGGGAGTTATGGACGGGTGAGCAGTTCTTC. Its protein is CASRWELWTGEQFF.

This chain uses TRBV6-1 with TRBJ2-5, with D perhaps TRBD1 (6 bases). Trimming removed 1 base from V and 6 bases from J, with 12 bases in between. Germline V gene data show CDR1 as MNHNS and CDR2 as SASEGT. CDR3 size: 14 residues. CDR3 loop: CASSEVTGGKTQYF. DNA for the CDR3: TGTGCCAGCAGTGAAGTGACAGGCGGCAAGACCCAGTACTTC.

The gene calls are TRBV4-3 and TRBJ1-5, with unresolved D. This CDR3 is 15 amino acids long. Germline CDR1 is LGHNA and CDR2 is YSLEER. The V end lost 0 bases, the J end lost 0 bases, and 6 bases lay between the germline ends. The CDR3 coding sequence is TGCGCCAGCAGCCAAGACAGATATAGCAATCAGCCCCAGCATTTT. It codes for CASSQDRYSNQPQHF.

The chain is built from TRBV27 and TRBJ2-7; perhaps TRBD2 as D (8 bases). Germline V lookup: CDR1 MNHEY, CDR2 SMNVEV (reference sequence). CDR3 length equals 17 residues. Trimming shortened V by 2 bases and J by 7 bases, and 24 bases separated the two germline ends. CDR3 sequence reads: CASSLRGPGLVPGEQYF. CDR3 nucleotide sequence: TGTGCCAGCAGTTTAAGGGGGCCGGGACTAGTGCCGGGTGAGCAGTACTTC.

The chain employs TRBV4-3 and TRBJ2-3; no reliable D call. Per the germline V gene, CDR1 is LGHNA and CDR2 is YSLEER. The length of the CDR3 is 13 residues. V gave up 1 base and J gave up 4 bases, with 6 bases separating them. The CDR3 is CASSQGVADTQYF. CDR3 in DNA: TGCGCCAGCAGCCAAGGAGTCGCAGATACGCAGTATTTT.